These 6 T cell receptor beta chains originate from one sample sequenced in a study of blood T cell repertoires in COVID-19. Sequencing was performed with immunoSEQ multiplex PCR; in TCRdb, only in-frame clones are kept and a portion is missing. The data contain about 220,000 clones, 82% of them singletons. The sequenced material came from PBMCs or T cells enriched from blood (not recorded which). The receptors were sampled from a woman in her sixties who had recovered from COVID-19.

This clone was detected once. The CDR3 sequence is CASSIPQIYGYTF. In DNA form, the CDR3 reads TGTGCCAGTAGTATACCCCAGATCTATGGCTACACCTTC. The chain recombines TRBV19 with TRBJ1-2, with unresolved D. Trimming removed 2 bases from V and 4 bases from J, with 8 bases in between. The germline V gene has CDR1 LNHDA and CDR2 SQIVND (reference sequence). CDR3 length: 13 amino acids.

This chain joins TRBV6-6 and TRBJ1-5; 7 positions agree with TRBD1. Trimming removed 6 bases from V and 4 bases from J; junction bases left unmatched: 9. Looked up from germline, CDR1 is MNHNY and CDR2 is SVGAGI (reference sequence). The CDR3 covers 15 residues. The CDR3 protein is CASSWQGEENQPQHF. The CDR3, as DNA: TGTGCCAGCAGCTGGCAGGGGGAGGAAAATCAGCCCCAGCATTTT.

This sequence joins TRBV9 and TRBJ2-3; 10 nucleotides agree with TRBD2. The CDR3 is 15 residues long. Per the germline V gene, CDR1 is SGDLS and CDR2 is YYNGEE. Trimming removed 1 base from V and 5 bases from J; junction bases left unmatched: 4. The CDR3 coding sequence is TGTGCCAGCAGCGTACAGCGGGGGGGCCAAGATACGCAGTATTTT. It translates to CASSVQRGGQDTQYF. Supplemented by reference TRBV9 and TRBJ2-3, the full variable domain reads DSGVTQTPKHLITATGQRVTLRCSPRSGDLSVYWYQQSLDQGLQFLIQYYNGEERAKGNILERFSAQQFPDLHSELNLSSLELGDSALYFCASSVQRGGQDTQYFGPGTRLTVL.

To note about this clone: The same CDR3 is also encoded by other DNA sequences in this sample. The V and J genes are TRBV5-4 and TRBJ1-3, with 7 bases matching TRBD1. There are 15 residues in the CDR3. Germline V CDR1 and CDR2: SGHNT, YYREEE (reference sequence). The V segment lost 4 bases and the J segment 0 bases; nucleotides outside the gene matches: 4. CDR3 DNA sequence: TGTGCCAGCAGCCGGGACAGTTTCTCTGGAAACACCATATATTTT. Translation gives CASSRDSFSGNTIYF.

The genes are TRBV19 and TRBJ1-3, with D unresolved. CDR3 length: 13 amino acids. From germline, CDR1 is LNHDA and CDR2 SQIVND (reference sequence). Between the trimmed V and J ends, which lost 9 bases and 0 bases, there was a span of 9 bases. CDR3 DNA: TGTGCCAGCGCGGGATCCTCTGGAAACACCATATATTTT. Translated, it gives CASAGSSGNTIYF.

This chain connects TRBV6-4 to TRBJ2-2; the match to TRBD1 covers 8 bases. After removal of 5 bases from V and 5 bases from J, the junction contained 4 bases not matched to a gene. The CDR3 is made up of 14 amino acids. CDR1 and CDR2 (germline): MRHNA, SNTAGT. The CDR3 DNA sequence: TGTGCCAGCAGTTCCCGGACAGGGACCGGGGAGCTGTTTTTT. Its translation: CASSSRTGTGELFF.